This is a list of T cell receptor beta chains from one sample in a study of OX40 agonist ivuxolimab in advanced cancers. The data were produced by immunoSEQ multiplex PCR, yet TCRdb's version contains in-frame clones alone and is incomplete. The table shows about 34,000 clones, with about 93% occurring only once. The source was CD4+ or CD8+ T cells sorted from blood, collected in a trial of the OX40 agonist ivuxolimab. The receptors were gathered from an adult with an advanced solid tumor such as melanoma, head and neck, liver or kidney cancer. The CDR3 runs from the conserved cysteine through the conserved F or W.

v_call	cdr3_length	cdr3_aa
TRBV7-9	14	CASSLGGGSAEQYF
TRBV28	16	CASSLGGARSSYEQYF
TRBV19	15	CASSTGQGGVYEQYF
TRBV11-2	13	CASSLSRFHEQFF
TRBV2	12	CASNPQGAEQFF
TRBV6-1	12	CASSKWNTEAFF
TRBV15	14	CATSRSTGANVLTF
TRBV19	15	CASSFDRATNEKLFF
TRBV28	18	CASSPLLDRGLGGYGYTF
TRBV6-1	16	CASSDAGFSGANVLTF